This TCR beta chain derives from a study of blood T cell repertoires in COVID-19. Overall study context: Donors in the United States, Italy and Spain gave samples during acute or convalescent COVID-19. PBMCs, B-cell-depleted T cells, or T cells were the source of the cDNA or gDNA that made up the material.

The germline V gene encodes CDR1 SGDLS and CDR2 YYNGEE. The CDR3 has 13 residues. Trimming cost V 0 bases and J 6 bases, with 9 bases left between them. Authors' methods: Reference gene primer amplification yielded estimated nucleated cell counts. The repertoire was sequenced with immunoSEQ multiplex PCR; TCRdb's copy has only in-frame clones and lacks some. For V, J and clone size, that table is used; D and trimming come from the DNA. The repertoire holds some 120,000 clones, with about 86% as singletons. The origin of this receptor is a woman aged 45-59 years with acute or convalescent COVID-19. The sequenced sample was peripheral blood. The chain links TRBV9 to TRBJ1-2, with a weak D call TRBD1 (5 bases). The CDR3 region is CASSVVIGDGYTF. The CDR3 region has the DNA TGTGCCAGCAGCGTAGTAATAGGGGATGGCTACACCTTC.